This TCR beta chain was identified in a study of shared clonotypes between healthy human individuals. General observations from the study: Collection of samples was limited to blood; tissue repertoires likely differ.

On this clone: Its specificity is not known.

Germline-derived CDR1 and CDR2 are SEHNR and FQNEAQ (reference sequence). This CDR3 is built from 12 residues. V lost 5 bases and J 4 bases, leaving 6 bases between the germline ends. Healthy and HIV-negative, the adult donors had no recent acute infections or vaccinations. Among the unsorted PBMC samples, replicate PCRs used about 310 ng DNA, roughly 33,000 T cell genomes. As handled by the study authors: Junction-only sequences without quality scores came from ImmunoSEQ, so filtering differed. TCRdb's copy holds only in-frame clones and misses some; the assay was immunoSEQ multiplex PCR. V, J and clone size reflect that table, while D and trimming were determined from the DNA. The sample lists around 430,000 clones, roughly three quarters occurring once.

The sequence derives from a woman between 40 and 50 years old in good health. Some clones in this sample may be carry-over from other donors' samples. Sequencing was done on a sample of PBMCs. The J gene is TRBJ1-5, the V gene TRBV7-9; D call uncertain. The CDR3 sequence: CASSLLNQPQHF. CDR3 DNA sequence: TGTGCCAGCAGCCTGCTGAATCAGCCCCAGCATTTT.